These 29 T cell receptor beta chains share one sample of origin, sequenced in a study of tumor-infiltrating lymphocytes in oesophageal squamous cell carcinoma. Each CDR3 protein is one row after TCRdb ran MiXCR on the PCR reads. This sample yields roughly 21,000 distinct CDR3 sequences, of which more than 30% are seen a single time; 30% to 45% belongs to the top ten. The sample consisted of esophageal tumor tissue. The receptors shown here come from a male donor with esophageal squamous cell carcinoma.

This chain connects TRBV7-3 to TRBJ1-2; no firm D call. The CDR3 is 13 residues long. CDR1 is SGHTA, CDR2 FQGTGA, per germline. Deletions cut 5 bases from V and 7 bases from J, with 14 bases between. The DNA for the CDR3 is TGTGCCAGCAGCCTCCCCGGGCTGCGTGGCTACACCTTC. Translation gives CASSLPGLRGYTF.

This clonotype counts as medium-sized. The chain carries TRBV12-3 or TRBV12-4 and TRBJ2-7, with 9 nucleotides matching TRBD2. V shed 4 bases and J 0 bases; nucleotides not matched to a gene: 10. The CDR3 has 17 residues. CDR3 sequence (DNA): TGTGCCAGCAGTTCTCGAAGGACTAGCGACTCCTCCTACGAGCAGTACTTC. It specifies CASSSRRTSDSSYEQYF.

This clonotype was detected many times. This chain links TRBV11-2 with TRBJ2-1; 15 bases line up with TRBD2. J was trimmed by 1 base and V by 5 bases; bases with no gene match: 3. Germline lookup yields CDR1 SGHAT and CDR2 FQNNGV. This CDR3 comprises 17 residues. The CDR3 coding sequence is TGTGCCAGCAGCGCGGGACTAGCGGGAGGTTCCTACAATGAGCAGTTCTTC. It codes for CASSAGLAGGSYNEQFF.

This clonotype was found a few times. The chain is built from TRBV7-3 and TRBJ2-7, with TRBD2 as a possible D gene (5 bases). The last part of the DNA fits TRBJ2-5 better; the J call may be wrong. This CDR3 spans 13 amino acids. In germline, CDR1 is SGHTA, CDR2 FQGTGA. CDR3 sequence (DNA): TGTGCCAGCAGCAGGGAGTACCAAGAGACCCAGTACTTC. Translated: CASSREYQETQYF.

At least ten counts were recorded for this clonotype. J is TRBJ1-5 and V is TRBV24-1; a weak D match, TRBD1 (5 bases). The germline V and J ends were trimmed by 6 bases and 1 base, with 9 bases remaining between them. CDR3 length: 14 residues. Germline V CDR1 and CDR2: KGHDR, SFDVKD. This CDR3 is CATSYGGSNQPQHF. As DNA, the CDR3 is TGTGCCACCAGTTATGGGGGGAGCAATCAGCCCCAGCATTTT.

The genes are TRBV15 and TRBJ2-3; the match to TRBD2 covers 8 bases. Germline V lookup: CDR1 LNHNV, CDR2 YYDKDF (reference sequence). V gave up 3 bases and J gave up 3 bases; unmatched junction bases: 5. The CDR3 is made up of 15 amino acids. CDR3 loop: CATSSQRGLTDTQYF. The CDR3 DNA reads TGTGCCACCAGCAGTCAGCGGGGGTTGACAGATACGCAGTATTTT.

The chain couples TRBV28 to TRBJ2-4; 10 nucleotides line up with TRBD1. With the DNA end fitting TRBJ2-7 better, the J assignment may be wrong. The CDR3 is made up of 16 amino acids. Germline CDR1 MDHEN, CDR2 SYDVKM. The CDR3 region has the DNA TGTGCCAGCAGTCTACCTCCGGGACAGGGGACCTACGAGCAGTACTTC. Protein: CASSLPPGQGTYEQYF.

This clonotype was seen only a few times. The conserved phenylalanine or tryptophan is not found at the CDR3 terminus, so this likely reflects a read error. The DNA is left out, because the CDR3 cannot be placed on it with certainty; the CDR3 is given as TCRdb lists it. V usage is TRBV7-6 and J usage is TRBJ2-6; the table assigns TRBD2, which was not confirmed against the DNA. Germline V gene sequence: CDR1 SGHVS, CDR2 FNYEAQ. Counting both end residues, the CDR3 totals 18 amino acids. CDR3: CASSSGSGQGPYEQYFGA.

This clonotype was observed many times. The CDR3 spells CASSLRGPSTDTQYF. CDR3 sequence (DNA): TGTGCCAGCAGCCTCCGGGGTCCTAGCACAGATACGCAGTATTTT. The rearrangement links TRBV11-2 to TRBJ2-3, with D maybe TRBD2 (5 bases). The germline CDR1 and CDR2 sequences are SGHAT and FQNNGV. The CDR3 contains 15 residues. Trimming stripped 5 bases from V and 0 bases from J, with 12 bases between. Using reference TRBV11-2 and TRBJ2-3 for the parts outside the CDR3, the full variable domain is EAGVAQSPRYKIIEKRQSVAFWCNPISGHATLYWYQQILGQGPKLLIQFQNNGVVDDSQLPKDRFSAERLKGVDSTLKIQPAKLEDSAVYLCASSLRGPSTDTQYFGPGTRLTVL.

CDR3 protein: CASSHLGDTSTDTQYF. The CDR3 nucleotides read TGTGCCAGCAGCCACCTTGGGGACACTAGCACAGATACGCAGTATTTT. The V and J genes are TRBV7-6 and TRBJ2-3; D is possibly TRBD1 (6 bases). The CDR3 is 16 residues long. V was clipped by 5 bases and J by 0 bases, with 15 bases between them. Germline V CDR1 and CDR2: SGHVS, FNYEAQ.

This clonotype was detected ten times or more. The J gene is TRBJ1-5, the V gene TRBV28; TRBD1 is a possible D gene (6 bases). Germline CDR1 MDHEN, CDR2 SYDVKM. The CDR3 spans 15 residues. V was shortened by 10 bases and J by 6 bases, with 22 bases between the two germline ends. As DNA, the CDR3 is TGTGCCACCCAAACCCTAACAGGGAGGGGTCAGCCCCAGCATTTT. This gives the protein CATQTLTGRGQPQHF.

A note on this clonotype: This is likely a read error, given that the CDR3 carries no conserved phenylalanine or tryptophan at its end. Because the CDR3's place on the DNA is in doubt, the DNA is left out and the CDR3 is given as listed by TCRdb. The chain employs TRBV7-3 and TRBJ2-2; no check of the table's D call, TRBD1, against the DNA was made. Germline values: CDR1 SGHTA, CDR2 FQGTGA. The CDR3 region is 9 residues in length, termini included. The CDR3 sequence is CASSLGRGQ.

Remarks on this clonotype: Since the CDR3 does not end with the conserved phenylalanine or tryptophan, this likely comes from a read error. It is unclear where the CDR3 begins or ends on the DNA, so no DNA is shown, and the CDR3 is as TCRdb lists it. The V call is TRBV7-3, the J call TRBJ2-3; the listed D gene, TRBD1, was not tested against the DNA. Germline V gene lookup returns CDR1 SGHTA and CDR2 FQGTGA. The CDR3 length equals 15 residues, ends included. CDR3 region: CASSLGANSPLHFGT.

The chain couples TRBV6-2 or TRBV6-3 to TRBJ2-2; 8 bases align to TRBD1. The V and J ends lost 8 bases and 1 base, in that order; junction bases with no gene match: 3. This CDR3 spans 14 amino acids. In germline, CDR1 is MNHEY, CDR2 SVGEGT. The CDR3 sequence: CASQDRENTGELFF. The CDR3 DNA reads TGTGCCAGCCAGGACAGGGAGAACACCGGGGAGCTGTTTTTT.

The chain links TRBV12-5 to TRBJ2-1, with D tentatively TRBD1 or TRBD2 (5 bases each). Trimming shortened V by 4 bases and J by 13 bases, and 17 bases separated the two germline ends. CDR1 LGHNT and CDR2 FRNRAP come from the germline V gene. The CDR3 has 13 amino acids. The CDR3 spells CASGSNVRGDQFF. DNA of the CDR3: TGTGCTAGTGGTTCGAATGTGAGAGGGGATCAGTTCTTC. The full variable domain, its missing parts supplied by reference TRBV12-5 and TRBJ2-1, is DARVTQTPRHKVTEMGQEVTMRCQPILGHNTVFWYRQTMMQGLELLAYFRNRAPLDDSGMPKDRFSAEMPDATLATLKIQPSEPRDSAVYFCASGSNVRGDQFFGPGTRLTVL.

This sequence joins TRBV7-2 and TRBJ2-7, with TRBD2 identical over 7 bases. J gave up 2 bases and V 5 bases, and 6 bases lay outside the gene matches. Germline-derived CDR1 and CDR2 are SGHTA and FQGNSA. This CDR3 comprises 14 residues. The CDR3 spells CASSPRGDPYEQYF. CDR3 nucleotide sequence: TGTGCCAGCAGCCCCCGGGGGGACCCCTACGAGCAGTACTTC.

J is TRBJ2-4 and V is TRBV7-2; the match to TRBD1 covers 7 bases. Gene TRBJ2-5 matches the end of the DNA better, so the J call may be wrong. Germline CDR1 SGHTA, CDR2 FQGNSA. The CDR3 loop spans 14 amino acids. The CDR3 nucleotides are TGTGCCAGCAGCCGAACAGGGGCAGGAGAGACCCAGTACTTC. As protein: CASSRTGAGETQYF.

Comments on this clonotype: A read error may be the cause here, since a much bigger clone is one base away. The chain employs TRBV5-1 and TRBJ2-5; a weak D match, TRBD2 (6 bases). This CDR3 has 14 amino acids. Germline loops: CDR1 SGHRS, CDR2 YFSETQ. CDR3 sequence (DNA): TGCGCCAGCAGCACCAGGGAGGAGATCCACGAGCAGTGCTTC. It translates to CASSTREEIHEQCF.

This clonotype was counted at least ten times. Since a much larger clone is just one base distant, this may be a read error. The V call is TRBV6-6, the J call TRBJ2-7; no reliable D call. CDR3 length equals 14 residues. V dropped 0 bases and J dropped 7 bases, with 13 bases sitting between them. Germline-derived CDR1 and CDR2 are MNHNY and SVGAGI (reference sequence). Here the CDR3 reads CASSYSYGYNEQYF. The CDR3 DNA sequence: TGTGCCAGCAGTTACTCGTACGGGTACAATGAGCAGTACTTC.

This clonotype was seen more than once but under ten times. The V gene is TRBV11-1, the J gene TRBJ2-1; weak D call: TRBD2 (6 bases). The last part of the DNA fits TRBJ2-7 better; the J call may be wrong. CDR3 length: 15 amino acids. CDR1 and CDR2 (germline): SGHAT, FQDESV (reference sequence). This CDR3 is CASSSRLVPYNEQYF. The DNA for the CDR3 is TGTGCCAGCAGCTCGAGACTAGTCCCCTACAATGAGCAGTACTTC.

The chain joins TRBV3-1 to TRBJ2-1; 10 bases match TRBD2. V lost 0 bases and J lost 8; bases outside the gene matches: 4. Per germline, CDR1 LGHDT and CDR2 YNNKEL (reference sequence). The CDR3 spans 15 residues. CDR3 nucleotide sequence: TGTGCCAGCAGCCAAGACCCTAGCGGGGGCTATGAGCAGTTCTTC. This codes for CASSQDPSGGYEQFF.

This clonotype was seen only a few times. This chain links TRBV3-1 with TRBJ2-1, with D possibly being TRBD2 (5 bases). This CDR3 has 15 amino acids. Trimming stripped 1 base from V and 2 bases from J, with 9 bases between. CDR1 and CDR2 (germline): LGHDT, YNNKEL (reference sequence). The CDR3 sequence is CASSQGSGAYNEQFF. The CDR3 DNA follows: TGTGCCAGCAGCCAAGGAAGCGGCGCCTACAATGAGCAGTTCTTC.

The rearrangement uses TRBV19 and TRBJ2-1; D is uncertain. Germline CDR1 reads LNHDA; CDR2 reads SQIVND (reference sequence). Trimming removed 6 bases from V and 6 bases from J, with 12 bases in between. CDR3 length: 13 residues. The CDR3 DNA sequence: TGTGCCAGTAGCGAAGCTATAGGCAATGAGCAGTTCTTC. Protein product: CASSEAIGNEQFF.

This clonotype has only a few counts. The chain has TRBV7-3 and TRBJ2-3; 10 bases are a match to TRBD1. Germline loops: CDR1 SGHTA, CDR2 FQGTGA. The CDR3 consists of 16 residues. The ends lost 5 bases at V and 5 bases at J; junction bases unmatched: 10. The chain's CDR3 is CASSPGTGVFRDTQYF. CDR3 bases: TGTGCCAGCAGCCCTGGGACAGGGGTATTTAGAGATACGCAGTATTTT.

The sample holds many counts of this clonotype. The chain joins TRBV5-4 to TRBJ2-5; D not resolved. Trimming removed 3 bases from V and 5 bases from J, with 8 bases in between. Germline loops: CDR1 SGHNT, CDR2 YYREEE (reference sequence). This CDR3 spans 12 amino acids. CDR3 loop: CASSYPYETQYF. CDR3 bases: TGTGCCAGCAGCTATCCATATGAGACCCAGTACTTC.

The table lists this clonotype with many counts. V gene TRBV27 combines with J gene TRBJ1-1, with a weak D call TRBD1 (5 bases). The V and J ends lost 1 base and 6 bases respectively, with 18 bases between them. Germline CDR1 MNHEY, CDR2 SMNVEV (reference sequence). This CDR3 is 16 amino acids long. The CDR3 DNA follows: TGTGCCAGCAGTTTATGGGGTCGAGGGGCGAGGGCTGAAGCTTTCTTT. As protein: CASSLWGRGARAEAFF.

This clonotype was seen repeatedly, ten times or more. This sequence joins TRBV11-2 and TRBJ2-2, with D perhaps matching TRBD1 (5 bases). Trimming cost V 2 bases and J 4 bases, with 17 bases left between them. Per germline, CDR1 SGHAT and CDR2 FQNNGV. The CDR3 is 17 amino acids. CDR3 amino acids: CASSLIRQGRFTGELFF. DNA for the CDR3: TGTGCCAGCAGCTTAATCCGCCAGGGCCGTTTCACCGGGGAGCTGTTTTTT.

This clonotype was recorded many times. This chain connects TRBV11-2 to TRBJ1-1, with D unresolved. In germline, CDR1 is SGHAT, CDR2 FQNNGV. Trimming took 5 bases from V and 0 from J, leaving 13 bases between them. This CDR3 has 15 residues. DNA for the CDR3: TGTGCCAGCAGCCGATCTCCCACATTGAACACTGAAGCTTTCTTT. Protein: CASSRSPTLNTEAFF.

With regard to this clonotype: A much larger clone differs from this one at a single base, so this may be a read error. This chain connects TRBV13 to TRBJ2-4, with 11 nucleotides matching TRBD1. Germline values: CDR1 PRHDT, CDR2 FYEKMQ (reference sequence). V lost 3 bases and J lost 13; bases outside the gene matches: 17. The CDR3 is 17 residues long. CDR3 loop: CASSFYLRDRGDNEQYF. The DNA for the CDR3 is TGTGCCAGCAGCTTTTACCTCCGGGACAGGGGGGACAATGAGCAGTACTTC. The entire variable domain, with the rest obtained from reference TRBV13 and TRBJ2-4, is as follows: AAGVIQSPRHLIKEKRETATLKCYPIPRHDTVYWYQQGPGQDPQFLISFYEKMQSDKGSIPDRFSAQQFSDYHSELNMSSLELGDSALYFCASSFYLRDRGDNEQYFGAGTRLSVL.